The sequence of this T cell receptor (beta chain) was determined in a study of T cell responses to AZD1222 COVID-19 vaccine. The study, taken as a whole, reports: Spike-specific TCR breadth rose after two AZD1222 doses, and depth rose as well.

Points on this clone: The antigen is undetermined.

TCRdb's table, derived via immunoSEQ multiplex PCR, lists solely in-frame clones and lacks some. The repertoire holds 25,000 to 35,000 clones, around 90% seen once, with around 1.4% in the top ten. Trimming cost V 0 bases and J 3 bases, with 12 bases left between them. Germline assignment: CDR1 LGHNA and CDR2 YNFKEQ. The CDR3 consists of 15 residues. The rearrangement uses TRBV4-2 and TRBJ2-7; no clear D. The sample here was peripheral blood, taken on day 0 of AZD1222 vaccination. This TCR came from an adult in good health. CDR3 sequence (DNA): TGTGCCAGCAGCCAAGATCCCGGCCCCCTCTACGAGCAGTACTTC. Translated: CASSQDPGPLYEQYF.